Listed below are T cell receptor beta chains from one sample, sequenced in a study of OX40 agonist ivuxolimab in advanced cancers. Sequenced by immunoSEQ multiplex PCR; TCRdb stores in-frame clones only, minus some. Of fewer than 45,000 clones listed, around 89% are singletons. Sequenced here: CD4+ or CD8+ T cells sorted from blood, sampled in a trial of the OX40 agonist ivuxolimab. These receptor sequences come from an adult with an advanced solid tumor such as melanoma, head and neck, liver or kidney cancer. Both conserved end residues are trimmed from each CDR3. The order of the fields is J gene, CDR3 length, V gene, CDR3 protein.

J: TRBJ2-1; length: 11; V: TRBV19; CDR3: ASSHGLGYEQF
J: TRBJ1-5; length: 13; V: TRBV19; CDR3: ASSTRTGLDQPQH
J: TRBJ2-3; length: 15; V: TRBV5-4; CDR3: ASSLLVSGFFTDTQY
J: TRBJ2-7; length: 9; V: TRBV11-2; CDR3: ASSFTYEQY
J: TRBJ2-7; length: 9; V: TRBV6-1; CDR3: ASSYRDEQY
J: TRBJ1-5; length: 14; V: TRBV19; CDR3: ASTPTGVRGNQPQH
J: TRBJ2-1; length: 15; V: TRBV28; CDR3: ASSYLGQGAGGNEQF
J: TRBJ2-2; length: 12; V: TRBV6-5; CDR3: ASSFSFYTGELF
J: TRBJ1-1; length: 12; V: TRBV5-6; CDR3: ASSLGGYHTEAF
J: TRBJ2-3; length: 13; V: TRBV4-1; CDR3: ASSQEAVAGDTQY
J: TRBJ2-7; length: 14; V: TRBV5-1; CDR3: ASSWGGLAGGNEQY
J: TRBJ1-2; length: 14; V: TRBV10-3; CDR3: AISESFLITNYGYT
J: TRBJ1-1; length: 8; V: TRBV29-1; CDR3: SAVVSEAF
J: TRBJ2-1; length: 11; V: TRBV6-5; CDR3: ASGLAPSNEQF
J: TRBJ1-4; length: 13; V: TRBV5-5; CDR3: ASSFNPATNEKLF
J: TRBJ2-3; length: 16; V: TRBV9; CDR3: ASSAGTGGGVLTDTQY
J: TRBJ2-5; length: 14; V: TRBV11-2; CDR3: ASSLWVPRGQETQY
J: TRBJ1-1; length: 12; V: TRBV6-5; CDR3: ASSSTGVWAEAF
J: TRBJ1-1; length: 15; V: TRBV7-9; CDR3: ASSLPGGNLLGTEAF
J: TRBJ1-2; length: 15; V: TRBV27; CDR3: ASSLTHEGAISYGYT
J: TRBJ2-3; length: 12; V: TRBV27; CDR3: ASSPLAEGDTQY
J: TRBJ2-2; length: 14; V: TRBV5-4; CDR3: ASSPRTATNTGELF
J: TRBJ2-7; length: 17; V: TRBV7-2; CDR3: ASSLERMSWLAGNYEQY
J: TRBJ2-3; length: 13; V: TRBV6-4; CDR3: ASPEFNITADTQY
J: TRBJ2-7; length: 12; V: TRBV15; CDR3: ATSSRGSSYEQY
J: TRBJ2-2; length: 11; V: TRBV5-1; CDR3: ASGGANTGELF
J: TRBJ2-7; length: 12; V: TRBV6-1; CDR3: ASSAGQTLYEQY
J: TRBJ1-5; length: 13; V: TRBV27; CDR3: ASSLGWGINQPQH
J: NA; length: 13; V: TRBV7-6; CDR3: ASSLGAGRSYEQY
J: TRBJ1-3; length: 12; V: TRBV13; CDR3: ASSLEQATGTIY
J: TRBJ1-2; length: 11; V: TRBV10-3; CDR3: ATRGEQGNGYT
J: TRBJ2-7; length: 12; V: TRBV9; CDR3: ASSVGAGHYEQY
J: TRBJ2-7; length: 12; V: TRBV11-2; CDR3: ASSQEVQVDEQY
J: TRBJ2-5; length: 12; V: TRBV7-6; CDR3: ASSLVRIQETQY
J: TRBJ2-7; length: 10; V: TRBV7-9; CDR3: ASSPAVWEQY
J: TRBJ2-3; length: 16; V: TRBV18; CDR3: ASSPQFRRLEVADTQY
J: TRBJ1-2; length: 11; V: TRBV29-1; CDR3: SVEEQGADGYT
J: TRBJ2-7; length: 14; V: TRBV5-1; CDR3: ASSLPWGQNPYEQY
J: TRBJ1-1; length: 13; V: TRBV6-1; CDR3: ASRPTGGGGTETF
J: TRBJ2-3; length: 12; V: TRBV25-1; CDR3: ASSESRMGDTQY
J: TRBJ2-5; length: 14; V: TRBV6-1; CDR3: ASSEERRLARETQY
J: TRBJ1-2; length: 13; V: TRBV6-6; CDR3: ASTTGTDASGGYT
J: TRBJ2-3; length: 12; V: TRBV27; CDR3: ASSLMRGADTQY
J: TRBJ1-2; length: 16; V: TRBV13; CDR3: ASSLEGRQREGDYGYT
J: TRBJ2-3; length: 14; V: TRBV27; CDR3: ASSLPPSGAADTQY
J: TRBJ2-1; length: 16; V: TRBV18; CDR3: ASSHGTSGASSYNEQF
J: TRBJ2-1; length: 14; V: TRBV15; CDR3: ATSGPGLGPYNEQF
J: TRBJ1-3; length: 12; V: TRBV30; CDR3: AWTAGVSGNTIY
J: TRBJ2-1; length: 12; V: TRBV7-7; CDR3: ASSPDRAYNEQF
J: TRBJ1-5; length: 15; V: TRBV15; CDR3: ATSRDGARRSNQPQH
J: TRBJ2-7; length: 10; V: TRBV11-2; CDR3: ASSSGAHEQY
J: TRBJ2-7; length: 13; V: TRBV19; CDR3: ASKVDGSASYEQY
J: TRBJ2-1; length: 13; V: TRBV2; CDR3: ASSEGLSSYNEQF
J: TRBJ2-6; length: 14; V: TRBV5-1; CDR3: ASSPGQGTGANVLT
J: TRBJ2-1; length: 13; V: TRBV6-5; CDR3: ATLRERGGWNEQF
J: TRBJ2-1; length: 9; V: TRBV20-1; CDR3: SGTDYNEQF
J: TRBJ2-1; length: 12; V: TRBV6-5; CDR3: ASRISGGFDEQF
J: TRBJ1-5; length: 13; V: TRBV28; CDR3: ASIIGQGNFQPQH
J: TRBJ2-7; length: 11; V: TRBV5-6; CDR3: ASSFRDSYEQY
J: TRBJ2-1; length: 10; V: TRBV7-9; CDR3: ASSDETDEQF